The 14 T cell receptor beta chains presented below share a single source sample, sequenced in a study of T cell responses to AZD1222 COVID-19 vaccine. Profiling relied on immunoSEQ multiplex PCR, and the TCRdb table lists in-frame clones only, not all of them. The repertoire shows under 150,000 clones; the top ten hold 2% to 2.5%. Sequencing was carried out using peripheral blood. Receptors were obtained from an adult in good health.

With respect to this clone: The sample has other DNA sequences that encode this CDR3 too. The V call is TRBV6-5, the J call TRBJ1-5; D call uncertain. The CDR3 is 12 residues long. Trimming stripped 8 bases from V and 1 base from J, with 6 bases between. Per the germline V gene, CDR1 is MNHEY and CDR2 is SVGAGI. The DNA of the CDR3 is TGTGCCAGCGGAAACAGCAATCAGCCCCAGCATTTT. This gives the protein CASGNSNQPQHF.

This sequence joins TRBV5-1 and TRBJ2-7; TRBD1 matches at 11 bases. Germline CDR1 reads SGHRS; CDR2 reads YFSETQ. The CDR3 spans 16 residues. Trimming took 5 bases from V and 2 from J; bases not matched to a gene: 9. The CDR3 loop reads CASRRFGQGATYEQYF. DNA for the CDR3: TGCGCCAGCAGACGGTTCGGACAGGGGGCTACCTACGAGCAGTACTTC.

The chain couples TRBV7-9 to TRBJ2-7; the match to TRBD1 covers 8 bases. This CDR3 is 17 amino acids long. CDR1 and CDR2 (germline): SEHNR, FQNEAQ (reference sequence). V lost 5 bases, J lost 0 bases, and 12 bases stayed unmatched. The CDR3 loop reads CASSPATGQESSYEQYF. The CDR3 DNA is TGTGCCAGCAGCCCAGCAACGGGACAGGAGAGCTCCTACGAGCAGTACTTC.

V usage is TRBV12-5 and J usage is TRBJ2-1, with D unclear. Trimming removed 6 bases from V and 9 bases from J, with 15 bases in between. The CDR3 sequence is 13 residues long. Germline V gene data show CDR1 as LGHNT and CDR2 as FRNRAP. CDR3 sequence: CASGPTEALEQFF. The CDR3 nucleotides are TGTGCTAGTGGCCCCACCGAGGCTCTTGAGCAGTTCTTC. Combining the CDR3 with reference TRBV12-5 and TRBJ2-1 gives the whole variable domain DARVTQTPRHKVTEMGQEVTMRCQPILGHNTVFWYRQTMMQGLELLAYFRNRAPLDDSGMPKDRFSAEMPDATLATLKIQPSEPRDSAVYFCASGPTEALEQFFGPGTRLTVL.

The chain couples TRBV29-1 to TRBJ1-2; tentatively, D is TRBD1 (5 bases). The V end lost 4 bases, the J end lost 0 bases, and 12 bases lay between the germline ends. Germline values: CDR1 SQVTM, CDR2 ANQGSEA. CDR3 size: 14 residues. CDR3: CSVGIDSPNYGYTF. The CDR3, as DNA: TGCAGCGTTGGGATCGACAGTCCTAACTATGGCTACACCTTC. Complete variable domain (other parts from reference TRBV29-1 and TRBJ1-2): SAVISQKPSRDICQRGTSLTIQCQVDSQVTMMFWYRQQPGQSLTLIATANQGSEATYESGFVIDKFPISRPNLTFSTLTVSNMSPEDSSIYLCSVGIDSPNYGYTFGSGTRLTVV.

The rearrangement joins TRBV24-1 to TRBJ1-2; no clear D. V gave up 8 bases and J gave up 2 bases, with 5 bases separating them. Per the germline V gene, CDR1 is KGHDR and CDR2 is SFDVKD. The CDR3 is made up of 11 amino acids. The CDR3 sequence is CATTTNYGYTF. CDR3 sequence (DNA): TGTGCCACCACTACAAACTATGGCTACACCTTC.

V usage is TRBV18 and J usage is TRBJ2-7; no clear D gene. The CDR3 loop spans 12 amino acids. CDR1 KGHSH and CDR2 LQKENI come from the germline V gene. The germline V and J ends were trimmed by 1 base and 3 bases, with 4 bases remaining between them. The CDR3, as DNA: TGTGCCAGCTCACCACAGAACTACGAGCAGTACTTC. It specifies CASSPQNYEQYF. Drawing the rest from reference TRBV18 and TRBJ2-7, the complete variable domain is NAGVMQNPRHLVRRRGQEARLRCSPMKGHSHVYWYRQLPEEGLKFMVYLQKENIIDESGMPKERFSAEFPKEGPSILRIQQVVRGDSAAYFCASSPQNYEQYFGPGTRLTVT.

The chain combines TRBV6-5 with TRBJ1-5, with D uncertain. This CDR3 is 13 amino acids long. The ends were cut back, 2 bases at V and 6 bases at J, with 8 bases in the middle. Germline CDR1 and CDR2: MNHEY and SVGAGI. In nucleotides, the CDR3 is TGTGCCAGCAGTTACGGAGGGAGTCAGCCCCAGCATTTT. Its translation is CASSYGGSQPQHF.

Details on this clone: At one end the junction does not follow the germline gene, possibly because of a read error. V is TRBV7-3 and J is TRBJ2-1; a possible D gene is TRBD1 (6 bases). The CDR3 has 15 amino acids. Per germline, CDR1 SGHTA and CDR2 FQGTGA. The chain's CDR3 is CASSSSVGRGYQLLF. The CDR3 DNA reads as TGTGCCAGCAGCTCATCGGTGGGCAGGGGATACCAACTGCTCTTC.

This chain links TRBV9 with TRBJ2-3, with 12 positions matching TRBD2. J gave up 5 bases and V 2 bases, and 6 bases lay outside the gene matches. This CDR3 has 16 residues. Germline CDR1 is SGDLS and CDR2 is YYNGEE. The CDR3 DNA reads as TGTGCCAGCAGCGTCCTAGCGGGGGGGATGGTAGATACGCAGTATTTT. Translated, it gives CASSVLAGGMVDTQYF.

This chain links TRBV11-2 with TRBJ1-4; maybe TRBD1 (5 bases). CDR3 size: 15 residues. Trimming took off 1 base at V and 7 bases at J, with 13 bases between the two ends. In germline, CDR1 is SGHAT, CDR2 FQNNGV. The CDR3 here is CASSLGGGVGEKLFF. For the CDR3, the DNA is TGTGCCAGCAGCTTAGGTGGGGGTGTCGGTGAAAAACTGTTTTTT.

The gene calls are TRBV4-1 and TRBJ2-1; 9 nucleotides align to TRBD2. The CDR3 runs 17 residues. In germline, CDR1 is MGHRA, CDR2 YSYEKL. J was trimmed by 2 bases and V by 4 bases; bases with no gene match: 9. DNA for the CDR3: TGCGCCAGCAGCCCGGGCCCAGCGGGGGGTACCTACAATGAGCAGTTCTTC. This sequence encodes CASSPGPAGGTYNEQFF.

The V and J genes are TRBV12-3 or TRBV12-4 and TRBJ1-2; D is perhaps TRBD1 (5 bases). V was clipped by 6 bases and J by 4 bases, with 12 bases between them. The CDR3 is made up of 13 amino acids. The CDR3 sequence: CASSPDTFYGYTF. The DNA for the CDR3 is TGTGCCAGCAGCCCGGACACTTTCTATGGCTACACCTTC.

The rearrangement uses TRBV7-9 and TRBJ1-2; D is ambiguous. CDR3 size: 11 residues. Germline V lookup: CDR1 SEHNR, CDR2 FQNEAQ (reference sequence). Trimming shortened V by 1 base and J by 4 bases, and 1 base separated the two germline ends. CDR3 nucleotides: TGTGCCAGCAGCTTAGTCTATGGCTACACCTTC. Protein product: CASSLVYGYTF.